Following are 21 T cell receptor beta chains from one sample sequenced in a study of T cells in Graves' hyperthyroidism and ophthalmopathy. Template material for amplifying TCR beta CDR3 regions consisted of RNA transcripts. When the TCR CDR3 underwent first-round RT-PCR, the HTBI primer set was used. TCRdb re-derived calls from the multiplex PCR reads in MiXCR, one entry per CDR3 protein. Here the sample spans over 350,000 distinct CDR3 sequences, roughly 18% being singletons. What was sequenced was blood. Every receptor here comes from a man aged 18 to 29 with Graves' ophthalmopathy.

This clonotype was recorded many times. The J gene is TRBJ1-1, the V gene TRBV2; D gene unclear. In germline, CDR1 is SNHLY, CDR2 FYNNEI. V was pared by 7 bases and J by 0 bases, with 12 bases between. The CDR3 length is 14 residues. In DNA, the CDR3 is TGTGCCAGCACAATCGAGTCGATGAACACTGAAGCTTTCTTT. This encodes CASTIESMNTEAFF.

This chain uses TRBV19 with TRBJ1-5, with a possible D match to TRBD1 (6 bases). Germline CDR1 and CDR2: LNHDA and SQIVND (reference sequence). V lost 0 bases to trimming and J lost 0 bases, with 18 bases between them. There are 19 residues in the CDR3. In nucleotides, the CDR3 is TGTGCCAGTAGTATAGATCGGGGGCAGGACCCGAATAGCAATCAGCCCCAGCATTTT. Its translation is CASSIDRGQDPNSNQPQHF.

The chain links TRBV12-3 or TRBV12-4 to TRBJ2-3, with TRBD2 matching 7 bases. The V and J ends lost 0 bases and 4 bases, in that order; junction bases with no gene match: 7. The CDR3 contains 16 residues. The CDR3 sequence is CASSLAWGGGADTQYF. The CDR3 nucleotides read TGTGCCAGCAGTTTAGCCTGGGGGGGGGGAGCAGATACGCAGTATTTT.

In this sample, this clonotype turned up many times. The chain uses TRBV2 and TRBJ1-2; the D is unclear. The CDR3 has 13 residues. The V and J ends lost 5 bases and 1 base respectively, with 8 bases between them. Germline CDR1 is SNHLY and CDR2 is FYNNEI. CDR3 amino acids: CASSQDGNYGYTF. As DNA, the CDR3 is TGTGCCAGCAGTCAGGACGGTAACTATGGCTACACCTTC.

The V gene is TRBV4-1, the J gene TRBJ2-3; D possibly corresponds to TRBD2 (5 bases). The CDR3 sequence is 15 residues long. Trimming stripped 4 bases from V and 6 bases from J, with 17 bases between. Germline-derived CDR1 and CDR2 are MGHRA and YSYEKL. The CDR3 bases are TGCGCCAGCAGCCTCCGACGTGGAGGCGGGGATACGCAGTATTTT. Its protein product is CASSLRRGGGDTQYF.

This clonotype has a count of ten or more. The V and J genes are TRBV7-8 and TRBJ2-1; the match to TRBD2 covers 10 bases. J was trimmed by 9 bases and V by 3 bases; bases with no gene match: 5. The CDR3 runs 14 residues. CDR1 and CDR2 from the germline V gene are SGHVS and FQNEAQ. For the CDR3, the DNA is TGTGCCAGCAGCTTTAGCGGGGGGCGGGGTGAGCAGTTCTTC. The encoded protein is CASSFSGGRGEQFF.

About this clonotype itself: A much larger clone differs from this one at a single base, so this may be a read error. The V call is TRBV5-1, the J call TRBJ2-3; 9 bases map to TRBD2. The V gene's germline CDR1 is SGHRS and CDR2 YFSETQ. The CDR3 contains 15 residues. Trimming cost V 1 base and J 1 base; bases outside gene matches: 1. The CDR3 coding sequence is TGCGCCAGCAGCTTGCTAGCGGGGCGCACAGATACGCAGTATTTT. This codes for CASSLLAGRTDTQYF.

This clonotype showed up just a few times. The chain joins TRBV6-1 to TRBJ2-5, with TRBD1 as a possible D gene (5 bases). Germline V gene sequence: CDR1 MNHNS, CDR2 SASEGT. The V and J ends lost 4 bases and 5 bases respectively, with 11 bases between them. CDR3 length: 13 amino acids. This CDR3 reads CASSAVGVETQYF. The CDR3 DNA is TGTGCCAGCAGTGCGGTAGGGGTGGAGACCCAGTACTTC.

This chain joins TRBV20-1 and TRBJ2-5; 8 bases are a match to TRBD1. Germline assignment: CDR1 DFQATT and CDR2 SNEGSKA (reference sequence). V dropped 5 bases and J dropped 2; count of bases not matched to a gene: 4. CDR3 length: 13 amino acids. CDR3 amino acids: CSASGQAQETQYF. Written as DNA, the CDR3 is TGCAGTGCTTCGGGACAGGCACAAGAGACCCAGTACTTC.

This rearrangement joins TRBV28 to TRBJ2-2; 10 bases map to TRBD1. The CDR3 loop spans 16 amino acids. From germline, CDR1 is MDHEN and CDR2 SYDVKM. The V segment lost 8 bases and the J segment 5 bases; nucleotides outside the gene matches: 11. The CDR3 DNA reads as TGTGCCAGCCTAAATTCCGGACAGGGGGGAACCGGGGAGCTGTTTTTT. Its translation is CASLNSGQGGTGELFF.

There are many counts of this clonotype. The gene calls are TRBV3-1 and TRBJ1-1; TRBD1 is a possible D gene (5 bases). V lost 4 bases, J lost 10 bases, and 13 bases lay in between. The CDR3 length is 12 residues. Germline V lookup: CDR1 LGHDT, CDR2 YNNKEL (reference sequence). The CDR3 nucleotides read TGTGCCAGCAGCCCAAAACCAGGGAGAGCTTTCTTT. Translated, it gives CASSPKPGRAFF.

V gene TRBV29-1 combines with J gene TRBJ2-7, with D perhaps assigned TRBD1 or TRBD2 (5 bases each). The CDR3 totals 10 residues. V gave up 7 bases and J gave up 6 bases, with 10 bases separating them. The germline V gene encodes CDR1 SQVTM and CDR2 ANQGSEA. CDR3 in amino acids: CSAGTGEQYF. In DNA form, the CDR3 reads TGCAGCGCTGGGACCGGCGAGCAGTACTTC.

There are a few counts of this clonotype. The genes are TRBV19 and TRBJ2-7; 10 bases fit TRBD1. Germline CDR1 LNHDA, CDR2 SQIVND (reference sequence). The CDR3 extends over 15 amino acids. Germline trimming cut 8 bases from V and 1 base from J; bases unmatched to any gene: 8. Written as DNA, the CDR3 is TGTGCCAGTGGACCGGGACAGGGGCCTTCCTACGAGCAGTACTTC. It encodes CASGPGQGPSYEQYF.

V gene TRBV20-1 combines with J gene TRBJ1-4; TRBD1 is a possible D gene (5 bases). Deletions cut 5 bases from V and 0 bases from J, with 19 bases between. CDR3 size: 17 residues. The germline V gene has CDR1 DFQATT and CDR2 SNEGSKA (reference sequence). The CDR3 coding sequence is TGCAGTGCTCAACTCCTAGCGGGGGAAACAACTAATGAAAAACTGTTTTTT. Protein: CSAQLLAGETTNEKLFF.

This clonotype was observed many times. The rearrangement joins TRBV7-3 to TRBJ2-1; D remains unclear. Trimming removed 4 bases at V and 6 bases at J, with 10 bases between. Germline lookup yields CDR1 SGHTA and CDR2 FQGTGA. The CDR3 spans 13 residues. The CDR3 here is CASSSRLGNEQFF. The CDR3 region has the DNA TGTGCCAGCAGCTCGCGGCTCGGCAATGAGCAGTTCTTC.

This clonotype has just a few counts. V gene TRBV29-1 combines with J gene TRBJ1-6; 10 nucleotides agree with TRBD1. Trimming removed 5 bases from V and 14 bases from J; junction bases left unmatched: 9. This CDR3 has 13 amino acids. Germline loops: CDR1 SQVTM, CDR2 ANQGSEA. The CDR3 is CSVNTGTGVTLHF. CDR3 DNA: TGCAGCGTTAATACCGGGACAGGGGTCACCCTCCACTTT.

This chain connects TRBV20-1 to TRBJ1-2; perhaps TRBD1 as D (6 bases). This CDR3 contains 13 residues. Trimming shortened V by 6 bases and J by 7 bases, and 18 bases separated the two germline ends. Germline lookup yields CDR1 DFQATT and CDR2 SNEGSKA (reference sequence). CDR3 amino acids: CSARAGGPGGYTF. The CDR3 nucleotides read TGCAGTGCCCGAGCGGGGGGGCCGGGTGGCTACACCTTC.

The genes are TRBV10-3 and TRBJ2-7, with 10 bases lining up with TRBD1. The germline V gene encodes CDR1 ENHRY and CDR2 SYGVKD. The CDR3 sequence is 16 residues long. V shed 2 bases, J shed 2 bases, and the junction held 6 bases outside the gene matches. Here the CDR3 DNA reads TGTGCCATCAGTGAGATGGGGACAGGGGAACCCTACGAGCAGTACTTC. It specifies CAISEMGTGEPYEQYF.

This chain connects TRBV10-3 to TRBJ2-5, with a weak D call TRBD2 (6 bases). V lost 0 bases and J 4 bases, leaving 9 bases between the germline ends. The germline CDR1 and CDR2 sequences are ENHRY and SYGVKD. This CDR3 has 14 amino acids. CDR3 amino acids: CAISESLGGETQYF. CDR3 sequence (DNA): TGTGCCATCAGTGAGTCGTTGGGAGGAGAGACCCAGTACTTC.

This clonotype was seen only a few times. This sequence joins TRBV6-5 and TRBJ1-2; maybe TRBD1 (6 bases). V was pared by 2 bases and J by 5 bases, with 15 bases between. The V gene's germline CDR1 is MNHEY and CDR2 SVGAGI. This CDR3 is 15 amino acids long. This chain's CDR3 is CASSYTPDSPYGYTF. CDR3 DNA sequence: TGTGCCAGCAGTTACACCCCGGACAGTCCGTATGGCTACACCTTC.

This clonotype came up a few times. A read error may be the cause here, since a much bigger clone is one base away. The CDR3 nucleotides are TGCGGTGCCAGAGCGGGGGCCTCATACAATGAGCAGTTCTTC. Its translation is CGARAGASYNEQFF. The chain employs TRBV20-1 and TRBJ2-1; 8 bases agree with TRBD2. The length of the CDR3 is 14 residues. Germline V gives CDR1 DFQATT, CDR2 SNEGSKA (reference sequence).